The rows below give T cell receptor beta chains drawn from one sample of a study of cytomegalovirus exposure and HLA in healthy donors. Sequencing was performed with immunoSEQ multiplex PCR; in TCRdb, only in-frame clones are kept and a portion is missing. The sample contains roughly 250,000 clones, just over 70% of which appear only once. Sequenced sample: PBMCs. All receptors derive from a female donor in good health and CMV-seronegative. The CDR3 runs from the conserved cysteine through the conserved F or W. Each record gives: CDR3 protein, J gene, V gene.

CDR3: CACAPDSIWTGYTF
J: TRBJ1-2
V: TRBV30

CDR3: CASRFSGSSYNEQFF
J: TRBJ2-1
V: TRBV12-2

CDR3: CASSSGRDGTF
J: TRBJ1-2
V: TRBV5-4

CDR3: CASSPAGGAIGNQPQHF
J: TRBJ1-5
V: TRBV5-5

CDR3: CASSLPGTGGLAEAFF
J: TRBJ1-1
V: TRBV5-1

CDR3: CASSILVGDDEQFF
J: TRBJ2-1
V: TRBV5-1

CDR3: CALRTGGNEQYF
J: TRBJ2-7
V: TRBV6-1

CDR3: CAISEGLAGLNEQFF
J: TRBJ2-1
V: TRBV10-3

CDR3: CASSAGGGRLETQYF
J: TRBJ2-5
V: TRBV9

CDR3: CASSSTRDTIYF
J: TRBJ1-3
V: TRBV18